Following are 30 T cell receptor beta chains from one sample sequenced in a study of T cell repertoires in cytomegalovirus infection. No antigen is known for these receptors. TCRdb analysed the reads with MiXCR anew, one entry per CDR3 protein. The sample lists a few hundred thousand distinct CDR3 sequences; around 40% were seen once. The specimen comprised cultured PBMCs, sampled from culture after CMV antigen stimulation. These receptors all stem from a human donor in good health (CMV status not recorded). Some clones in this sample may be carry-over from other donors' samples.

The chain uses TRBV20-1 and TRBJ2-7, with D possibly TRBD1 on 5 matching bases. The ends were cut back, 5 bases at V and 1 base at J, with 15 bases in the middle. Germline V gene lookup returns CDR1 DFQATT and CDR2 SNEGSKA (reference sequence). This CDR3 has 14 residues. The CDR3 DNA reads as TGCAGTGCTCAGCCTCAGGGTGGGTCCTACGAGCAGTACTTC. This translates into CSAQPQGGSYEQYF.

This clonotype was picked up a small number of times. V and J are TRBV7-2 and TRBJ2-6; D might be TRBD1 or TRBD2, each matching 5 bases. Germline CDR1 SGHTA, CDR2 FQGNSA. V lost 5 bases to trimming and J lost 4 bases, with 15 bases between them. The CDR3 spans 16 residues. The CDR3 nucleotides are TGTGCCAGCAGCCCGCCCCCCGGGGCCGGGGCCAACGTCCTGACTTTC. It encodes CASSPPPGAGANVLTF.

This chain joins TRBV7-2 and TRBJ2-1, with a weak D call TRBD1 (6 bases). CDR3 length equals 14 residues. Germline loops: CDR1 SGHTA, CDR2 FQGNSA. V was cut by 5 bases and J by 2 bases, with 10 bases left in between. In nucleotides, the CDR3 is TGTGCCAGCAGCCAGGACAGAGCCTACAATGAGCAGTTCTTC. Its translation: CASSQDRAYNEQFF.

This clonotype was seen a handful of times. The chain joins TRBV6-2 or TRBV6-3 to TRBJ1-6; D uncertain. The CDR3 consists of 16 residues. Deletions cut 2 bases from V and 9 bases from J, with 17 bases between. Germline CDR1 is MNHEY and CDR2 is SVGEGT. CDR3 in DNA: TGTGCCAGCAGTTACCGAACAGCTCCGGGAGGTTCACCCCTCCACTTT. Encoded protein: CASSYRTAPGGSPLHF.

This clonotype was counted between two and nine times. CDR3 residues: CASSGFGGSDYNSPLHF. The CDR3 DNA is TGTGCCAGCAGCGGTTTTGGGGGATCCGACTATAATTCACCCCTCCACTTT. The chain has TRBV7-8 and TRBJ1-6; a weak D match, TRBD1 (5 bases). The V gene's germline CDR1 is SGHVS and CDR2 FQNEAQ. V gave up 5 bases and J gave up 3 bases, with 17 bases separating them. CDR3 length: 17 residues.

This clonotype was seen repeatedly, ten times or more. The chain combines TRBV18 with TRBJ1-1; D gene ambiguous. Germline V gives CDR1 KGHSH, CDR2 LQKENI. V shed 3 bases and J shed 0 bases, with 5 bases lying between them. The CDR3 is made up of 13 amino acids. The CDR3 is CASSPSLNTEAFF. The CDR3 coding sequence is TGTGCCAGCTCACCCTCGTTGAACACTGAAGCTTTCTTT. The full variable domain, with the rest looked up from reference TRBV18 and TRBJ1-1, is NAGVMQNPRHLVRRRGQEARLRCSPMKGHSHVYWYRQLPEEGLKFMVYLQKENIIDESGMPKERFSAEFPKEGPSILRIQQVVRGDSAAYFCASSPSLNTEAFFGQGTRLTVV.

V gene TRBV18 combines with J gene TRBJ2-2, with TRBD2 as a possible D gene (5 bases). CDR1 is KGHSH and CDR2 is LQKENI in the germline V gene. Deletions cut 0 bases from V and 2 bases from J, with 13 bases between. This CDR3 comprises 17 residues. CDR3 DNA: TGTGCCAGCTCACCACCGCTCGGTAGCGAAAACACCGGGGAGCTGTTTTTT. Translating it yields CASSPPLGSENTGELFF.

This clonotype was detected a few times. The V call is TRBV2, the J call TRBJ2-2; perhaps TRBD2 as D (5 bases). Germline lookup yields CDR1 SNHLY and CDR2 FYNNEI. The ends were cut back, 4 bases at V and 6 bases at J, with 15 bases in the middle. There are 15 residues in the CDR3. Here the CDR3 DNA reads TGTGCCAGCAGTGGGGAGTCCTCCCCCGCCGGGGAGCTGTTTTTT. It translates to CASSGESSPAGELFF.

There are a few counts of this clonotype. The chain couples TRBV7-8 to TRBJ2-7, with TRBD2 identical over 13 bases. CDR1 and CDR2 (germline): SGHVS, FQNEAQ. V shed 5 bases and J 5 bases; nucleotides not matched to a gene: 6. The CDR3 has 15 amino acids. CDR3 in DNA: TGTGCCAGCAGCGCACTAACTAGCGGGAGGGACGAGCAGTACTTC. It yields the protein CASSALTSGRDEQYF. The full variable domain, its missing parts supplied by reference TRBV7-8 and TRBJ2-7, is GAGVSQSPRYKVAKRGQDVALRCDPISGHVSLFWYQQALGQGPEFLTYFQNEAQLDKSGLPSDRFFAERPEGSVSTLKIQRTQQEDSAVYLCASSALTSGRDEQYFGPGTRLTVT.

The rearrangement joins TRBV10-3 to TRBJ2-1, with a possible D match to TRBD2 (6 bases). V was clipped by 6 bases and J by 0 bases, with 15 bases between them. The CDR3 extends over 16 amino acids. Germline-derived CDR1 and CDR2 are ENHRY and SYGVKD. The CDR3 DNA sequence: TGTGCCATCAGGACCACCGCGGGGAGCTCCTACAATGAGCAGTTCTTC. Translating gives CAIRTTAGSSYNEQFF.

CDR3 sequence (DNA): TGCGCCAGCAGCCAAGAGGGGGAAGGTTTCGCAGATACGCAGTATTTT. This encodes CASSQEGEGFADTQYF. The rearrangement joins TRBV4-3 to TRBJ2-3; the D gene could be TRBD1 or TRBD2 (5 bases each). The CDR3 has 16 amino acids. The V end was cut by 0 bases, the J end by 4 bases, with 14 bases between. CDR1 is LGHNA and CDR2 is YSLEER in the germline V gene.

The CDR3 coding sequence is TGTGCCAGCCCCCCGCTAGCCATCTACGAGCAGTACTTC. Translated: CASPPLAIYEQYF. The chain combines TRBV25-1 with TRBJ2-7, with a weak D call TRBD2 (5 bases). V dropped 8 bases and J dropped 3 bases, with 14 bases sitting between them. There are 13 residues in the CDR3. Germline V gene lookup returns CDR1 MGHDK and CDR2 SYGVNS.

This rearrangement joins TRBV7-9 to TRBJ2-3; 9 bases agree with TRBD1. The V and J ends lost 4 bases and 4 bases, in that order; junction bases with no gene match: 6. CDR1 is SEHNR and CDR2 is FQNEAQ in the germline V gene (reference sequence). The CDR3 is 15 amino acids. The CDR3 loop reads CASSSDRGGADTQYF. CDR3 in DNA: TGTGCCAGCAGCTCGGACAGGGGCGGCGCAGATACGCAGTATTTT.

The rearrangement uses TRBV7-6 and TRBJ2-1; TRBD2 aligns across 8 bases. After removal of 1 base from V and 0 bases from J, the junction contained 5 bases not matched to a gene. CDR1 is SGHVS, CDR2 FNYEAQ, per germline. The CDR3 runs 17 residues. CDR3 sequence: CASSLVGLARSYNEQFF. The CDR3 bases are TGTGCCAGCAGCTTAGTCGGACTAGCTCGCTCCTACAATGAGCAGTTCTTC.

CDR3 protein: CASKRGVSSYEQYF. Here the CDR3 DNA reads TGTGCCAGCAAACGGGGGGTGAGCTCCTACGAGCAGTACTTC. The chain carries TRBV6-5 and TRBJ2-7, with 7 nucleotides matching TRBD2. This CDR3 is built from 14 residues. From germline, CDR1 is MNHEY and CDR2 SVGAGI. Trimming at V came to 7 bases and at J to 0 bases, leaving 6 bases not matched to a gene.

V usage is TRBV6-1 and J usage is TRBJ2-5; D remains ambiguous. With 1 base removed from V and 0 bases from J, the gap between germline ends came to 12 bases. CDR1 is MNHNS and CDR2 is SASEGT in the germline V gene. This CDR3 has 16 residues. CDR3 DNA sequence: TGTGCCAGCAGTGAAGGCCATCGAGTGTACCAAGAGACCCAGTACTTC. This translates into CASSEGHRVYQETQYF.

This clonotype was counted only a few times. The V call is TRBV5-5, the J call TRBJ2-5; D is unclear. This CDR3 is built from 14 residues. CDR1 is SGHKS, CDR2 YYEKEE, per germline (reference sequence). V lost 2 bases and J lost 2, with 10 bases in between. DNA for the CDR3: TGTGCCAGCAGCTTACCACTAAGACAAGAGACCCAGTACTTC. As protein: CASSLPLRQETQYF.

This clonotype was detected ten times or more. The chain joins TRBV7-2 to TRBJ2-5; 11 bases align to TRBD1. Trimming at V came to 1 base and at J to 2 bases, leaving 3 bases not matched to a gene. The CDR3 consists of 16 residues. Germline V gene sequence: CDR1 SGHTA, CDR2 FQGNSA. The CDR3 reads CASSLVGTGGQETQYF. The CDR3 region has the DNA TGTGCCAGCAGCTTAGTAGGGACAGGGGGGCAAGAGACCCAGTACTTC.

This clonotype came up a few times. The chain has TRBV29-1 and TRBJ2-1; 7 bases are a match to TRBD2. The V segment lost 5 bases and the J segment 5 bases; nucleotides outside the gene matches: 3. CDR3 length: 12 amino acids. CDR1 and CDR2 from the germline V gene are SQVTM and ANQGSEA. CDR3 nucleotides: TGCAGCGTTAGGAGCGGGGACAATGAGCAGTTCTTC. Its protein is CSVRSGDNEQFF.

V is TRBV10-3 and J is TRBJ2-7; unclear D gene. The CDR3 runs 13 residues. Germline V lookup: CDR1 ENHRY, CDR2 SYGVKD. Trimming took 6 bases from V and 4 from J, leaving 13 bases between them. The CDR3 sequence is CAISNKPLYEQYF. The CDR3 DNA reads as TGTGCCATCAGCAATAAACCTCTATACGAGCAGTACTTC.

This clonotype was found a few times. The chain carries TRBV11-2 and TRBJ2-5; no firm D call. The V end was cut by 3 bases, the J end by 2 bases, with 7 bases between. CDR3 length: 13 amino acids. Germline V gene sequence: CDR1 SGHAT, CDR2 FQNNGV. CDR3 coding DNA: TGTGCCAGCAGCTTGTTCAGGCAAGAGACCCAGTACTTC. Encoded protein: CASSLFRQETQYF.

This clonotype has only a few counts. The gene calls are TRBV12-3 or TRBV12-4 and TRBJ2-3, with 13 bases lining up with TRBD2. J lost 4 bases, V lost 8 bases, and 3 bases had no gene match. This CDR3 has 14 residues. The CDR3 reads CASRTSGSSDTQYF. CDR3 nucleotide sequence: TGTGCCAGCCGGACTAGCGGGAGTTCAGATACGCAGTATTTT.

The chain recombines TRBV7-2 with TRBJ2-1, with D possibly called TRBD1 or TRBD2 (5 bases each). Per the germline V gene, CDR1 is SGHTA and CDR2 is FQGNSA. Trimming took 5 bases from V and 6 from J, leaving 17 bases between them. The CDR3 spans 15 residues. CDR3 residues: CASSPQSGTINEQFF. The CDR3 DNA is TGTGCCAGCAGCCCCCAATCTGGGACCATCAATGAGCAGTTCTTC.

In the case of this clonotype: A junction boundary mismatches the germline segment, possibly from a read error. The CDR3 sequence: CARSINGGMNTEAFF. The CDR3 DNA is TGTGCCAGAAGTATAAATGGCGGCATGAACACTGAAGCTTTCTTT. This sequence joins TRBV19 and TRBJ1-1; D call uncertain. Germline-derived CDR1 and CDR2 are LNHDA and SQIVND (reference sequence). CDR3 length: 15 residues.

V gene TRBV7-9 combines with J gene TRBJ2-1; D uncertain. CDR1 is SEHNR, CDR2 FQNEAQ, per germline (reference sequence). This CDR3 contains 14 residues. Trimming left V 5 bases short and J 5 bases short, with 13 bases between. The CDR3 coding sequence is TGTGCCAGCAGCCCGGCGGCAGCAGACAATGAGCAGTTCTTC. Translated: CASSPAAADNEQFF. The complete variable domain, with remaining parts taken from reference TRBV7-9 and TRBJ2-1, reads DTGVSQNPRHKITKRGQNVTFRCDPISEHNRLYWYRQTLGQGPEFLTYFQNEAQLEKSRLLSDRFSAERPKGSFSTLEIQRTEQGDSAMYLCASSPAAADNEQFFGPGTRLTVL.

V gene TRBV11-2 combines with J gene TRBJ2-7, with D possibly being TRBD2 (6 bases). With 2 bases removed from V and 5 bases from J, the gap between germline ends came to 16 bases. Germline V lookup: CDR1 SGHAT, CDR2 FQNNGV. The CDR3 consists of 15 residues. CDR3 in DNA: TGTGCCAGCAGCTTAAGTGCGGGGACGAACCACGAGCAGTACTTC. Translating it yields CASSLSAGTNHEQYF.

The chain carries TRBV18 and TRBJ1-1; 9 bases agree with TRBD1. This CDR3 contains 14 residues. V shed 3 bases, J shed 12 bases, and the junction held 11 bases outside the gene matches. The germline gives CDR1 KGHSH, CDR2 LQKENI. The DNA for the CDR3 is TGTGCCAGCTCACCGGACAGGGGCTCCGATATTTCTTTCTTT. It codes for CASSPDRGSDISFF.

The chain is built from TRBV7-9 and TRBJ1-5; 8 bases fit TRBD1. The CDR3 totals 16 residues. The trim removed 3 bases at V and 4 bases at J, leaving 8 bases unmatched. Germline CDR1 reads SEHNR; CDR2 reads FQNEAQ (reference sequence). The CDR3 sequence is CASSFTGTGINQPQHF. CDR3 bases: TGTGCCAGCAGCTTCACCGGGACAGGAATTAATCAGCCCCAGCATTTT. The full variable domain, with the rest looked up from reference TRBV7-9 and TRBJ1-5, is DTGVSQNPRHKITKRGQNVTFRCDPISEHNRLYWYRQTLGQGPEFLTYFQNEAQLEKSRLLSDRFSAERPKGSFSTLEIQRTEQGDSAMYLCASSFTGTGINQPQHFGDGTRLSIL.

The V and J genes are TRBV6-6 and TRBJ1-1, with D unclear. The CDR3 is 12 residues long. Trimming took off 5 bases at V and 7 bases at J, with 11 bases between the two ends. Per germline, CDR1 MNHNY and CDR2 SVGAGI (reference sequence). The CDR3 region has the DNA TGTGCCAGCAGTACTGATCGGGGTGAAGCTTTCTTT. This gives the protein CASSTDRGEAFF.

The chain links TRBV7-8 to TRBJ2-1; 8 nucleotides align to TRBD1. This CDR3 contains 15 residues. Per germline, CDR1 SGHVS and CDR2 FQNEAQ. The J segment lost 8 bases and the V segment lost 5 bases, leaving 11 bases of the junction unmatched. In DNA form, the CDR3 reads TGTGCCAGCAGCGACAGGGGAGGACCTGACGATGAGCAGTTCTTC. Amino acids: CASSDRGGPDDEQFF.